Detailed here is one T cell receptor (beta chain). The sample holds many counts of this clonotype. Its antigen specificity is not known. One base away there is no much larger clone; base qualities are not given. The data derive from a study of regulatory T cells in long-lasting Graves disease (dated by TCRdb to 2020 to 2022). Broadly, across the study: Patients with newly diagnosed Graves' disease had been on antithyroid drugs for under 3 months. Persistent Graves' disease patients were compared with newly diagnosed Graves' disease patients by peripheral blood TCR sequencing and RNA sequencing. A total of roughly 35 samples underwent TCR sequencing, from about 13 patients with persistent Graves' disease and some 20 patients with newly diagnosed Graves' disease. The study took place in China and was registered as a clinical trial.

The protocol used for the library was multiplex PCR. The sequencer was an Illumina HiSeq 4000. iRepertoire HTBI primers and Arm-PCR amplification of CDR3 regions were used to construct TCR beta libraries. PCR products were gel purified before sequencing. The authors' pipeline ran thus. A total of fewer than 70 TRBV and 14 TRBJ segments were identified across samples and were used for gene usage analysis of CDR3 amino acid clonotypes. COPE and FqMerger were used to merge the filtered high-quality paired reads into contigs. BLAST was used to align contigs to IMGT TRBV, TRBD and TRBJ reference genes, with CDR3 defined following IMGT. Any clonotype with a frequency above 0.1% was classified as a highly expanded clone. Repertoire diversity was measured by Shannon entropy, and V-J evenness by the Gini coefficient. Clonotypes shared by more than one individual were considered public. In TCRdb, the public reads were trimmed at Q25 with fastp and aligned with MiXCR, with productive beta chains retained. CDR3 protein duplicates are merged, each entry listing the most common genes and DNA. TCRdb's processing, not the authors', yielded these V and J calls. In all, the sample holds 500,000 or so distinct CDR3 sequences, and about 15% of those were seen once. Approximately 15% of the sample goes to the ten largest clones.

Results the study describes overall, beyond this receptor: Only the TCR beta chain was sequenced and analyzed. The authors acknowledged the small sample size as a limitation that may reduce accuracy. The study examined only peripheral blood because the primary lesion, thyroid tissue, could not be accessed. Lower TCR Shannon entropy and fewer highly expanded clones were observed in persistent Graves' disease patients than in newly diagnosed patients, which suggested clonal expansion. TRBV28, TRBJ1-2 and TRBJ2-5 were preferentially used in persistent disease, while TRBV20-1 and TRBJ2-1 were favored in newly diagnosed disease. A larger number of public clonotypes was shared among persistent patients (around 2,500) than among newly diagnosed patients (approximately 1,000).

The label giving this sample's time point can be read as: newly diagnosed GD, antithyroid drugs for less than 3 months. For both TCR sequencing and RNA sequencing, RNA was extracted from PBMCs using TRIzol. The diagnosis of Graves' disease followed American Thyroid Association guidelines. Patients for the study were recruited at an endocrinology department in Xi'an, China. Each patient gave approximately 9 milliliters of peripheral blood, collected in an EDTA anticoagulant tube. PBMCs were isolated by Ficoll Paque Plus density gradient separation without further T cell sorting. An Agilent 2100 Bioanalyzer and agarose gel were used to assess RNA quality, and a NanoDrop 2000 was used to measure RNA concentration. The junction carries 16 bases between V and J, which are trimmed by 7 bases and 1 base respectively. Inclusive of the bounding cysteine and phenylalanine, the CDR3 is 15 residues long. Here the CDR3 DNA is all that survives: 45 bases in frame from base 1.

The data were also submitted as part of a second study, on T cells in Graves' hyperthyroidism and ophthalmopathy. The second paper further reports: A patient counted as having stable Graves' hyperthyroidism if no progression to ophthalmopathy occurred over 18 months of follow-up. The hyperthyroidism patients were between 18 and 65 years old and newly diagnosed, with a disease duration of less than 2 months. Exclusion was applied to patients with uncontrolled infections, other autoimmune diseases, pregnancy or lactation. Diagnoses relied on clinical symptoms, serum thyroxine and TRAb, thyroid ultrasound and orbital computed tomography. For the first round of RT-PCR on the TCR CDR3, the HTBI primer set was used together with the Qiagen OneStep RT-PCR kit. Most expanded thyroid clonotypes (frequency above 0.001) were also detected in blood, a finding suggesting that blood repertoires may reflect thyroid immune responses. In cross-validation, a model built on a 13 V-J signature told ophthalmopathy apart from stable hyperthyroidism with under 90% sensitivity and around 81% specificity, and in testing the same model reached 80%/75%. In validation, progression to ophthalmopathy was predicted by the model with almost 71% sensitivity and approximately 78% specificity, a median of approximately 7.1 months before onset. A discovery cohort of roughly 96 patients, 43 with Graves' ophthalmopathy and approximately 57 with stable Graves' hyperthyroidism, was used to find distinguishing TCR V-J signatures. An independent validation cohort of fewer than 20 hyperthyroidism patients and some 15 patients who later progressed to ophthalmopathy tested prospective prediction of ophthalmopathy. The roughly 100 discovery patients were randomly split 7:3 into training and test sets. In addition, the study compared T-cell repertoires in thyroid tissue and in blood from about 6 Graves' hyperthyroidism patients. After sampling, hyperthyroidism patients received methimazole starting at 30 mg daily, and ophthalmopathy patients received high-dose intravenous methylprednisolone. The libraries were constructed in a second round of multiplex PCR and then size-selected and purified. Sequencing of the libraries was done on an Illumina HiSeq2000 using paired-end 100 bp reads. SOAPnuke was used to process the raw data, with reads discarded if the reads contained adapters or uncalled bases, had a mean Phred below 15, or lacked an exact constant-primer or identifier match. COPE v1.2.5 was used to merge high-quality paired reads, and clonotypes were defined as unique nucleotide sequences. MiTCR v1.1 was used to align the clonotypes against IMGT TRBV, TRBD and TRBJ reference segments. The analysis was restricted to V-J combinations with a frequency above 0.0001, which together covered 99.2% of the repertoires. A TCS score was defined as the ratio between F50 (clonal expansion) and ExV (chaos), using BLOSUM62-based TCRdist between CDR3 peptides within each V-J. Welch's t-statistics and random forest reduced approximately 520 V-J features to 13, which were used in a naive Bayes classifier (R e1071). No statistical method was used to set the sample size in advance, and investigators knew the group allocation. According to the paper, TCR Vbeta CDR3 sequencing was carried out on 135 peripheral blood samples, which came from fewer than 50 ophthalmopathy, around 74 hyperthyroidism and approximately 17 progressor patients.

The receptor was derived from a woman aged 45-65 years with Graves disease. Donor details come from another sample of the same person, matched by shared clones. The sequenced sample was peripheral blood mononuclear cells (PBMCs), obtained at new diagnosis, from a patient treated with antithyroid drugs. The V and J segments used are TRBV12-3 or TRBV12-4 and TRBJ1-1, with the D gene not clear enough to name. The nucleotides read TGTGCCAGCACCATTAATTTACCCTCGAACACTGAAGCTTTCTTT. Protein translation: CASTINLPSNTEAFF.